This T cell receptor (beta chain) came from a study of neoadjuvant nivolumab and ipilimumab in lung cancer. This clone was observed a single time. The CDR3 length is 16 residues. Germline loops: CDR1 SGHAT, CDR2 FQNNGV. Trimming shortened V by 5 bases and J by 1 base, and 18 bases separated the two germline ends. Method: immunoSEQ multiplex PCR; TCRdb's copy keeps in-frame clones and lacks some. Of 25,000 to 35,000 clones in the sample, 80% to 95% are singletons; the top ten hold around 2.2%. This TCR was recovered from an adult with non-small cell lung cancer. The V call is TRBV11-2, the J call TRBJ2-7, with TRBD1 as a possible D gene (6 bases). This specimen consisted of peripheral blood, obtained after neoadjuvant nivolumab, alone or with ipilimumab, at or shortly before surgery. In DNA form, the CDR3 reads TGTGCCAGCAGCCCAGAGCGAAGACAGGCTTCCTACGAGCAGTACTTC. Translation: CASSPERRQASYEQYF.